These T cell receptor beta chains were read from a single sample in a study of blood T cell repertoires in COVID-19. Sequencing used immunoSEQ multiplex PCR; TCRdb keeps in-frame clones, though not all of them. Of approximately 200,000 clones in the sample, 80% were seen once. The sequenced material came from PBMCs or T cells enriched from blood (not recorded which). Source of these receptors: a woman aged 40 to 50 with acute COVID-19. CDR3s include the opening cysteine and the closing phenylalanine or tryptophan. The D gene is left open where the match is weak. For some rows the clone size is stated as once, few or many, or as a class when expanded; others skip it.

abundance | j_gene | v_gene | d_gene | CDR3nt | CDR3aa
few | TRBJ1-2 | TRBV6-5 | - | TGTGCCAGCAGGACCGACACAGGGACCGATGGCTACACCTTC | CASRTDTGTDGYTF
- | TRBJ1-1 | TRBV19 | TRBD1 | TGTGCCAGTGGGACAGGTTTTGCGACTGAAGCTTTCTTT | CASGTGFATEAFF
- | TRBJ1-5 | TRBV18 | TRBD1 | TGTGCCAGCTCCGGGACAGGGGGTCAGCCCCAGCATTTT | CASSGTGGQPQHF
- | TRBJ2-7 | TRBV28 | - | TGTGCCAGCAATGCCCGGAGGGGGCTTACCTACTTC | CASNARRGLTYF
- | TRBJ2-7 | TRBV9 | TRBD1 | TGTGCCAGCAGCGCACAGGGGGTTGCCTACGAGCAGTACTTC | CASSAQGVAYEQYF
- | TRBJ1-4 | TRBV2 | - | TGTGCCAGCAGTGATGATACGGGAGGTGAAAAACTGTTTTTT | CASSDDTGGEKLFF
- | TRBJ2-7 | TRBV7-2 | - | TGTGCCAGCAGCTTCGACGGGAGTAGTGGCGAGCAGTACTTC | CASSFDGSSGEQYF
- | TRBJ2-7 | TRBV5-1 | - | TGCGCCAGCAGCCCACACCGACAGGCTCCCGAGCAGTACTTC | CASSPHRQAPEQYF
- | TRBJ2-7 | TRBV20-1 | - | TGCAGTGCTAGTCAGGGGATCTACGAGCAGTACTTC | CSASQGIYEQYF
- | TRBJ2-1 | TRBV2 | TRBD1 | TGTGCCAGCAAAGCCGGGACAGGGGGTCGGAATGAGCAGTTCTTC | CASKAGTGGRNEQFF
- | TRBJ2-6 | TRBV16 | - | TGTGCCAGCAGCCAATTGGGCAGAAGATCTTCTGGGGCCAACGTCCTGACTTTC | CASSQLGRRSSGANVLTF
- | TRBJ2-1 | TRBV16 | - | TGTGCCAGCAGCCAATCGCAGGCCTCCTACAATGAGCAGTTCTTC | CASSQSQASYNEQFF
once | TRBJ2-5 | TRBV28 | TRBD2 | TGTGCCAGCAGTCCCGCCGGGTTGGCGGGAGAGATCGGGAAGACCCAGTACTTC | CASSPAGLAGEIGKTQYF
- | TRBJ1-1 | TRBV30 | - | TGTGCCTGGAGTGTAGCAGGGGTCGCCGTCGTCGCTTTCTTT | CAWSVAGVAVVAFF
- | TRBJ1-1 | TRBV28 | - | TGTGCCAGCAGTCCGCCGGGAGTCGACACTGAAGCTTTCTTT | CASSPPGVDTEAFF
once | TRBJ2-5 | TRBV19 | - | TGTGCCAGTAGTATAACCGGGTTTGGTCAAGAGACCCAGTACTTC | CASSITGFGQETQYF
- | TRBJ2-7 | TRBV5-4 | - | TGTGCCAGCAGCTTGGAAGTCAGTTCCTACGAGCAGTACTTC | CASSLEVSSYEQYF
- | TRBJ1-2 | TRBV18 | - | TGTGCCAGCTCACTTGGGGGCCCAATCTATGGCTACACCTTC | CASSLGGPIYGYTF
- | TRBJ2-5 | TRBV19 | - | TGTGCCAGTAGTATAGGTGGCGGGAATCGGGAGACCCAGTACTTC | CASSIGGGNRETQYF
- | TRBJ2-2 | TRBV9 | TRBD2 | TGTGCCAGCAGCCCCGAGCTAGCGGGAAGTGACACCGGGGAGCTGTTTTTT | CASSPELAGSDTGELFF
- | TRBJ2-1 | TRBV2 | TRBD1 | TGTGCCAGCAGGGGGGTAGGGACAGGGAGGAATGAGCAGTTCTTC | CASRGVGTGRNEQFF
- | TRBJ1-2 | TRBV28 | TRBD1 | TGTGCCAGCCTAAGGACAGGGGAGCACTATGGCTACACCTTC | CASLRTGEHYGYTF
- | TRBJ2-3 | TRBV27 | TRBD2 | TGTGCCAGCAGCCCTCTAGCGGGCACAGATACGCAGTATTTT | CASSPLAGTDTQYF
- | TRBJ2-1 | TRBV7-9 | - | TGTGCCAGCAGCTTAGGCGTCCCACTAGGTAGATTCTTC | CASSLGVPLGRFF
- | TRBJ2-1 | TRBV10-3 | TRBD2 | TGTGCCATCAGTGAGATCAAGGGGACTAGCGGGAGGGGCCATGAGCAGTTCTTC | CAISEIKGTSGRGHEQFF
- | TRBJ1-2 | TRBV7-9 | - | TGTGCCAGCAGCCCGGGCTATGGCTACACCTTC | CASSPGYGYTF
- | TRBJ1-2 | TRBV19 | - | TGTGCCAGTAGTACAAGCAGGGGCTACACCTTC | CASSTSRGYTF
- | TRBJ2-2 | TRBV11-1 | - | TGTGCCAGCACCACCCTAGGTTTCGGGGAGCTGTTTTTT | CASTTLGFGELFF
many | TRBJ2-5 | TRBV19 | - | TGTGCCAGTAGGGTAACAGGGCAAGAGACCCAGTACTTC | CASRVTGQETQYF
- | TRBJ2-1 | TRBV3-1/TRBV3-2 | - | TGTGCCAGCAGCCAATCAGGGCGCTACAATGAGCAGTTCTTC | CASSQSGRYNEQFF
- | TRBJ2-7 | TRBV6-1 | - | TGTGCCAGCAGTGACTACTACACCGACTCCACCTACGAGCAGTACTTC | CASSDYYTDSTYEQYF